This TCR beta chain was profiled in a study of T cell responses to AZD1222 COVID-19 vaccine. Comments on this clone: As yet, its antigen is unknown.

The assay was immunoSEQ multiplex PCR, and TCRdb's table has in-frame clones only and misses some. The table lists 85,000 to 90,000 clones, about 91% of them singletons. General study points: Targets within unmutated variant regions were reportedly found for nearly half of spike-specific TCRs. Spike-specific TCR breadth and depth rose after two AZD1222 doses.

This CDR3 is 15 amino acids long. Trimming stripped 5 bases from V and 1 base from J, with 15 bases between. Germline-derived CDR1 and CDR2 are SGHTA and FQGNSA. The chain recombines TRBV7-2 with TRBJ2-7; D remains ambiguous. This receptor was identified in an adult in good health. The sample here was peripheral blood, taken on day 0 of MenACWY control vaccination. CDR3 region: CASSATGFGSYEQYF. Here the CDR3 DNA reads TGTGCCAGCAGCGCAACCGGCTTTGGGTCCTACGAGCAGTACTTC.